Below are 7 T cell receptor beta chains sequenced from a single sample in a study of blood T cell repertoires in COVID-19. Some clones are missing from TCRdb's copy, which holds only in-frame ones; the method was immunoSEQ multiplex PCR. The table includes some 190,000 clones, approximately 84% detected once. Material: PBMCs or T cells enriched from blood (not recorded which). These TCRs come from a woman in her 30s who had recovered from COVID-19.

The chain combines TRBV18 with TRBJ1-4; 7 nucleotides line up with TRBD1. Unmatched junction bases numbered 4, after V lost 5 bases and J lost 4 bases. The CDR3 has 14 amino acids. Germline-derived CDR1 and CDR2 are KGHSH and LQKENI. The CDR3: CASSSTGDNEKLFF. In nucleotides, the CDR3 is TGTGCCAGCTCAAGTACAGGGGATAATGAAAAACTGTTTTTT.

CDR3 in amino acids: CASRAGYYGYTF. CDR3 sequence (DNA): TGTGCCAGCAGGGCCGGGTACTATGGCTACACCTTC. V and J are TRBV2 and TRBJ1-2; D is unresolved. Germline CDR1 is SNHLY and CDR2 is FYNNEI. The ends were cut back, 6 bases at V and 3 bases at J, with 8 bases in the middle. This CDR3 spans 12 amino acids.

The chain is built from TRBV6-6 and TRBJ2-5; a possible D gene is TRBD2 (7 bases). CDR1 MNHNY and CDR2 SVGAGI come from the germline V gene (reference sequence). This CDR3 is built from 14 residues. V shed 6 bases and J shed 4 bases, with 15 bases lying between them. The CDR3 nucleotides read TGTGCCAGCAGCGGGGCGGGGGCCAGAGAGACCCAGTACTTC. It yields the protein CASSGAGARETQYF.

This chain links TRBV5-1 with TRBJ2-5, with 11 bases aligning to TRBD2. The ends lost 3 bases at V and 1 base at J; junction bases unmatched: 11. This CDR3 region has 18 residues. In germline, CDR1 is SGHRS, CDR2 YFSETQ. CDR3: CASSYPDDSGRAQETQYF. CDR3 DNA sequence: TGCGCCAGCAGCTACCCGGATGATAGCGGGAGGGCCCAAGAGACCCAGTACTTC.

This clone was seen a single time. The chain recombines TRBV7-9 with TRBJ1-2, with D uncertain. CDR3 length equals 13 residues. Per germline, CDR1 SEHNR and CDR2 FQNEAQ (reference sequence). V shed 1 base and J shed 2 bases, with 5 bases lying between them. In nucleotides, the CDR3 is TGTGCCAGCAGCTTAGGGAGAAACTATGGCTACACCTTC. Translation: CASSLGRNYGYTF.

V and J are TRBV18 and TRBJ1-2, with 8 bases that match TRBD1. The germline V gene encodes CDR1 KGHSH and CDR2 LQKENI. The trim removed 3 bases at V and 8 bases at J, leaving 5 bases unmatched. The CDR3 sequence is 13 residues long. This CDR3 is CASSPQGAGGYTF. The CDR3 region has the DNA TGTGCCAGCTCACCGCAGGGGGCGGGCGGCTACACCTTC.

This clone was observed once. This chain joins TRBV18 and TRBJ1-2; TRBD1 aligns across 8 bases. The CDR3 spans 13 residues. The V and J ends lost 2 bases and 8 bases, in that order; junction bases with no gene match: 4. Germline-derived CDR1 and CDR2 are KGHSH and LQKENI. CDR3 in amino acids: CASSPETGDGYTF. The CDR3 nucleotides read TGTGCCAGCTCACCAGAGACAGGGGACGGCTACACCTTC.